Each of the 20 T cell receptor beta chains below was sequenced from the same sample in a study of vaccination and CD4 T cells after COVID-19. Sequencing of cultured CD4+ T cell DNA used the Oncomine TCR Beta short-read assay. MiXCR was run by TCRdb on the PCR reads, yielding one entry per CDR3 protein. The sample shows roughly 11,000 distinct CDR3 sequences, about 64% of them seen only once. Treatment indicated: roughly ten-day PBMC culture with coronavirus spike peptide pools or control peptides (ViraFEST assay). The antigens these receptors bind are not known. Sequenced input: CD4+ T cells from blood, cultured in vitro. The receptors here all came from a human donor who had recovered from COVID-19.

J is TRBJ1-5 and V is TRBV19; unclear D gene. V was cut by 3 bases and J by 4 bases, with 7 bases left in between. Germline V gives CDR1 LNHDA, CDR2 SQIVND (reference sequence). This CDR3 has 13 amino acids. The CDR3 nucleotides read TGTGCCAGTAGTATTACGGGTAATCAGCCCCAGCATTTT. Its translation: CASSITGNQPQHF.

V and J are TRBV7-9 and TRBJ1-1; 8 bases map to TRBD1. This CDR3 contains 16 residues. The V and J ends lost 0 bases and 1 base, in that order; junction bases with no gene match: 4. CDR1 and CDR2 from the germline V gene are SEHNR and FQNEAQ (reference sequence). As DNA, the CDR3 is TGTGCCAGCAGCTTAGCTGTGGGGACAGGGAACACTGAAGCTTTCTTT. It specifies CASSLAVGTGNTEAFF. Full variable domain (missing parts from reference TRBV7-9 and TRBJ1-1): DTGVSQNPRHKITKRGQNVTFRCDPISEHNRLYWYRQTLGQGPEFLTYFQNEAQLEKSRLLSDRFSAERPKGSFSTLEIQRTEQGDSAMYLCASSLAVGTGNTEAFFGQGTRLTVV.

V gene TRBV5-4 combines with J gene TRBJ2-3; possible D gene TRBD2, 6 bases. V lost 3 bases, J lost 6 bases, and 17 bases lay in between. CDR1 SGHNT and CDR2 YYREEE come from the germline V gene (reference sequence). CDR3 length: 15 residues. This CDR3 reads CASSSGLRPGDTQYF. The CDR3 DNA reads TGTGCCAGCAGCTCGGGACTCCGACCCGGGGATACGCAGTATTTT. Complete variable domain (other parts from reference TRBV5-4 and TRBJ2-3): ETGVTQSPTHLIKTRGQQVTLRCSSQSGHNTVSWYQQALGQGPQFIFQYYREEENGRGNFPPRFSGLQFPNYSSELNVNALELDDSALYLCASSSGLRPGDTQYFGPGTRLTVL.

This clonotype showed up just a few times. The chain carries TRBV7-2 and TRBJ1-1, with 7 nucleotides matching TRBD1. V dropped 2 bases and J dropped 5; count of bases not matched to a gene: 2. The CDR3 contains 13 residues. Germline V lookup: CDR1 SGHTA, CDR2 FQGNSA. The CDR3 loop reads CASSLTGETEAFF. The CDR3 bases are TGTGCCAGCAGCTTAACAGGGGAGACTGAAGCTTTCTTT.

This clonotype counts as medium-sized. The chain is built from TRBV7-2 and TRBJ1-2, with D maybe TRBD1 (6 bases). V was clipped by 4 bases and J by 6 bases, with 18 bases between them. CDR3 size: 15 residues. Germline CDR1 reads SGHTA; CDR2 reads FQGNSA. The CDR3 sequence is CASSSGPDRPHGYTF. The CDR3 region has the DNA TGTGCCAGCAGCTCCGGACCCGACAGGCCCCATGGCTACACCTTC. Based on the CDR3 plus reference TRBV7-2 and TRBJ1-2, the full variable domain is GAGVSQSPSNKVTEKGKDVELRCDPISGHTALYWYRQSLGQGLEFLIYFQGNSAPDKSGLPSDRFSAERTGGSVSTLTIQRTQQEDSAVYLCASSSGPDRPHGYTFGSGTRLTVV.

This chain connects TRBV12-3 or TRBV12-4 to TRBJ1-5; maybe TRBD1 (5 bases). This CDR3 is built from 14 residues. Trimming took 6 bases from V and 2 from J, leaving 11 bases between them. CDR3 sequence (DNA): TGTGCCAGCAGACTTGACAGTGGCAATCAGCCCCAGCATTTT. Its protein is CASRLDSGNQPQHF.

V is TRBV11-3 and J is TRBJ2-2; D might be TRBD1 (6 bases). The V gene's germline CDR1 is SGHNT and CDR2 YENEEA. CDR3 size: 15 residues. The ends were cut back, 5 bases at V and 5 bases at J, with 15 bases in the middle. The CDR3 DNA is TGTGCCAGCAGCACTAACAGGGAACGGACCGGGGAGCTGTTTTTT. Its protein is CASSTNRERTGELFF. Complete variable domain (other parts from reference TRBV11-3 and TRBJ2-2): EAGVVQSPRYKIIEKKQPVAFWCNPISGHNTLYWYLQNLGQGPELLIRYENEEAVDDSQLPKDRFSAERLKGVDSTLKIQPAELGDSAVYLCASSTNRERTGELFFGEGSRLTVL.

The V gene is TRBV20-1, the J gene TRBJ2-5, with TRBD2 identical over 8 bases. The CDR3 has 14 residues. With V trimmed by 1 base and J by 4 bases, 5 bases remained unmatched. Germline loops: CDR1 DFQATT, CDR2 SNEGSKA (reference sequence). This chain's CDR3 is CSARGVAGIETQYF. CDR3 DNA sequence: TGCAGTGCTAGAGGGGTAGCGGGGATAGAGACCCAGTACTTC.

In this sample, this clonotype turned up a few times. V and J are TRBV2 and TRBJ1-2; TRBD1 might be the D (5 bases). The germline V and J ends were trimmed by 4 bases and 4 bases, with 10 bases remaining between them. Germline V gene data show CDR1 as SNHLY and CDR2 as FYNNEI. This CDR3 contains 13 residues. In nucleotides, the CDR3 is TGTGCCAGCAGTGGTGACAGCCGCTATGGCTACACCTTC. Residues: CASSGDSRYGYTF. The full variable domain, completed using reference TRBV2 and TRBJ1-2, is EPEVTQTPSHQVTQMGQEVILRCVPISNHLYFYWYRQILGQKVEFLVSFYNNEISEKSEIFDDQFSVERPDGSNFTLKIRSTKLEDSAMYFCASSGDSRYGYTFGSGTRLTVV.

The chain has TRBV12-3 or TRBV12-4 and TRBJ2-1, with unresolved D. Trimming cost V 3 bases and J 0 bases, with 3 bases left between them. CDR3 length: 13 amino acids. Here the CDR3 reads CASSFVSYNEQFF. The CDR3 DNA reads TGTGCCAGCAGTTTTGTCTCCTACAATGAGCAGTTCTTC.

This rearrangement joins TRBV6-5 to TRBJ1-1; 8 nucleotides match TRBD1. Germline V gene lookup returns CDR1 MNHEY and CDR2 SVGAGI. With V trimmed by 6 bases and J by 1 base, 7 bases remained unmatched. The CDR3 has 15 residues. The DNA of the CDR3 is TGTGCCAGCAGGGACTCGGGACAGGCGAACACTGAAGCTTTCTTT. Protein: CASRDSGQANTEAFF.

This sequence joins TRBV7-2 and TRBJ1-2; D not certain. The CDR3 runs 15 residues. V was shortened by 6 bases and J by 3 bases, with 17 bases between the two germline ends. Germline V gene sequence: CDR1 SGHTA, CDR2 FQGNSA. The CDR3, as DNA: TGTGCCAGCAGGTCCCCGGTGATCGGCGACTATGGCTACACCTTC. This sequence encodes CASRSPVIGDYGYTF.

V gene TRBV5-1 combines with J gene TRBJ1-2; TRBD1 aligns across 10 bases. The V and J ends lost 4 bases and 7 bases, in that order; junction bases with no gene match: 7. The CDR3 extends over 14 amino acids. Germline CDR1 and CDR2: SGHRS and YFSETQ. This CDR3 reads CASSPDRGQGGYTF. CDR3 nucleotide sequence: TGCGCCAGCAGCCCCGACAGGGGGCAAGGTGGCTACACCTTC.

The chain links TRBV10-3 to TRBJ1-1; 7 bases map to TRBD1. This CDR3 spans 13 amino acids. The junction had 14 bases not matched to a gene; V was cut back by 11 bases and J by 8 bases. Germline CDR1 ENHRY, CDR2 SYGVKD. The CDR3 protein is CAATGTAYEEAFF. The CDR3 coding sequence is TGTGCCGCGACCGGGACAGCCTATGAGGAAGCTTTCTTT.

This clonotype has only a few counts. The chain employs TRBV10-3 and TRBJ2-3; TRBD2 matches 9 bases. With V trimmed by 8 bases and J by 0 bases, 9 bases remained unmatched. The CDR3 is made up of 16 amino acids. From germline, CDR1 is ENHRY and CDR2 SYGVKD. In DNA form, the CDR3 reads TGTGCCATCTCTGGAGCGGGGGGTACTAGCACAGATACGCAGTATTTT. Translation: CAISGAGGTSTDTQYF.

CDR3 amino acids: CATSGERERREQFF. The CDR3 coding sequence is TGTGCCACCAGTGGTGAGCGGGAACGACGTGAGCAGTTCTTC. The chain joins TRBV15 to TRBJ2-1; 7 bases match TRBD2. V lost 6 bases to trimming and J lost 9 bases; unmatched junction nucleotides: 11. This CDR3 is built from 14 residues. Germline V gives CDR1 LNHNV, CDR2 YYDKDF (reference sequence). Looking up the rest from reference TRBV15 and TRBJ2-1 gives the full variable domain: DAMVIQNPRYQVTQFGKPVTLSCSQTLNHNVMYWYQQKSSQAPKLLFHYYDKDFNNEADTPDNFQSRRPNTSFCFLDIRSPGLGDTAMYLCATSGERERREQFFGPGTRLTVL.

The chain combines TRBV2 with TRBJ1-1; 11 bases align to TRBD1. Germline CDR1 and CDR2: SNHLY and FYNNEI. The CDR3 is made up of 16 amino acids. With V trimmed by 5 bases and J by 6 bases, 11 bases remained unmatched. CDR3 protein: CASSRDRGAQYAEAFF. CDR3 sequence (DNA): TGTGCCAGCAGTCGGGACAGGGGGGCCCAATACGCTGAAGCTTTCTTT. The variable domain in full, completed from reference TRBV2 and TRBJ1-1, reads EPEVTQTPSHQVTQMGQEVILRCVPISNHLYFYWYRQILGQKVEFLVSFYNNEISEKSEIFDDQFSVERPDGSNFTLKIRSTKLEDSAMYFCASSRDRGAQYAEAFFGQGTRLTVV.

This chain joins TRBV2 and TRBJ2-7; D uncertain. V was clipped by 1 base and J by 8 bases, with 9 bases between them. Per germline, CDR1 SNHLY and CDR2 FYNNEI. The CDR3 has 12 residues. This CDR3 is CASSEVGAKQYF. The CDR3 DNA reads TGTGCCAGCAGTGAAGTGGGCGCCAAGCAGTACTTC. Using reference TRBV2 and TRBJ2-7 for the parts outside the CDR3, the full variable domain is EPEVTQTPSHQVTQMGQEVILRCVPISNHLYFYWYRQILGQKVEFLVSFYNNEISEKSEIFDDQFSVERPDGSNFTLKIRSTKLEDSAMYFCASSEVGAKQYFGPGTRLTVT.

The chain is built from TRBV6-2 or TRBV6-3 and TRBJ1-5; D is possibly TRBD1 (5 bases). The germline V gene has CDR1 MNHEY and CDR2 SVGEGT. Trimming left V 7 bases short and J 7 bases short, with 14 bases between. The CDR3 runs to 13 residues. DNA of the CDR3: TGTGCCAGCACCAATGGGGGAAAGCAGCCCCAGCATTTT. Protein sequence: CASTNGGKQPQHF.

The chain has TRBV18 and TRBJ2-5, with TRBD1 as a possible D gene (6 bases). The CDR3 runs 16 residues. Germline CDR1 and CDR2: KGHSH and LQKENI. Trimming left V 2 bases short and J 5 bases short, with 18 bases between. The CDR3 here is CASSPRMGAVMETQYF. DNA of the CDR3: TGTGCCAGCTCACCAAGGATGGGGGCAGTGATGGAGACCCAGTACTTC.